This T cell receptor (beta chain) was profiled in a study of identical twins. Germline V gives CDR1 MDHEN, CDR2 SYDVKM. J was trimmed by 8 bases and V by 7 bases; bases with no gene match: 17. This CDR3 contains 16 residues. There are a few counts of this clonotype. Using its own MiXCR run on the 5' RACE reads, TCRdb lists one record per CDR3 protein. Of fewer than 350,000 distinct CDR3 sequences listed, under 9% were seen once; the top ten hold about 2.1%. This sample was shared with a second study, whose subject was yellow fever vaccine responses in identical twins.

This sequence originates from a woman under 30 in good health. Sequenced sample: memory (CD45RO+) T cells sorted from blood. The chain carries TRBV28 and TRBJ2-1; 7 bases map to TRBD2. Here the CDR3 DNA reads TGTGCCAGCACCCCAGGAGGGAGGGAGTTAGGGCATGAGCAGTTCTTC. Translated, it gives CASTPGGRELGHEQFF.